This T cell receptor beta chain appears in the sequencing data of a study of blood T cell dynamics during melanoma immunotherapy (dated by TCRdb to the early 2020s). For context, the study as a whole: The patients had metastatic melanoma and were given first-line pembrolizumab or nivolumab plus ipilimumab as standard of care in the United Kingdom. To find early correlates of response, peripheral T cell receptor repertoires were profiled in metastatic melanoma patients before and after one cycle of checkpoint inhibitor therapy. The training cohort consisted of consecutive patients, while an additional independent group of patients from the same centre was pooled to form an external validation set. Overall study results and their limits: The relatively small sample size was acknowledged as potentially limiting generalization of the results. Patients who later achieved disease control showed a bifurcated PBMC repertoire reorganization at W3, with increased clonality or increased diversity, unlike progressors. Whether the T cell clones driving repertoire changes were melanoma-specific or reflected general immune activation could not be determined in the study.

For every bulk PBMC sample, a fixed 350 ng of DNA was loaded. Following the manufacturer instructions, the immunoSEQ TCRb Assay kit was used to amplify TCR beta CDR3 sequences from genomic DNA. The KAPA Library Quantification Kit for Illumina platforms was used to quantify pooled libraries by qPCR. Sequencing of the pooled libraries was done on an Illumina NextSeq 500, with clustering at roughly 0.6-1.2 pM. The authors processed their data as follows. TCR data were analyzed with immunoSEQ ANALYZER and the R LymphoSeq package. A rearrangement efficiency score was calculated as productive divided by the sum of productive and non-productive CDR3 sequences. Clonality was assessed using the Gini coefficient and diversity using the Renyi index at alpha=1, with pairwise comparisons between timepoints within each patient. In LymphoSeq, clonal relatedness was computed using an edit distance of 3, and repertoire similarity was computed using the Bhattacharyya coefficient. To classify response, a linear discriminant analysis based on week-3 changes in clonality and diversity was built with the R MASS and caret packages. TCRdb carries this immuneACCESS record with in-frame sequences only. Its versions omit some clonotypes, under half of them owing to an unresolved V gene in the studies checked, with the rest unexplained. V, J and clone size derive from that table, while D and trimming were established from the DNA sequence. The table for this sample lists approximately 4,900 clones; approximately 86% of them were counted only once. The biggest ten clones account for about 33% of the sample.

The CDR3 numbers 14 residues from cysteine through phenylalanine. Only the CDR3 DNA stays, 42 bases, in frame from base 1. V is reduced by 2 bases and J by 6 bases, leaving a spacing of 11 bases between them. As encoded in the germline V gene, CDR1 is MNHEY while CDR2 is SVGAGI. The time point label, as the study defines it: pre-treatment baseline. Blood samples were collected before treatment (T0) and at week 3 (W3), after the first cycle of checkpoint blockade. Except for two patients with rapid clinical progression, response was assessed 12 weeks after the first infusion by RECIST 1.1; disease control meant complete response, partial response or stable disease. Patients were not eligible if they had prior systemic cancer treatment, concomitant immunosuppressant therapy or synchronous other active malignancies. TCR beta was sequenced in both bulk PBMC and plasma cell-free DNA in order to track circulating cells as well as T cell turnover. PBMC were isolated from blood with Lymphoprep and SepMate tubes, followed by red cell lysis. QIAamp DNA Blood Mini kits were used to extract DNA from both PBMC and sorted T cell subsets.

Comments on this clone: Its antigen remains undetermined. Per-base quality was not reported, and no clone a single base away is much larger than it.

The V and J genes are TRBV6-5 and TRBJ1-5, with no D gene named confidently. The sequencing used blood, collected from a patient treated with checkpoint blockade. The clonotype was recovered from a human donor with melanoma. At the DNA level, the sequence is TGTGCCAGCAGTTACAGTGGGAAGGGTCAGCCCCAGCATTTT. Its amino acids are CASSYSGKGQPQHF.